The clone carrying this TCR beta chain has a handful of counts. Antigen specificity is unknown. CDR3 size: 15 residues. Germline V lookup: CDR1 MDHEN, CDR2 SYDVKM. Trimming left V 3 bases short and J 3 bases short, with 14 bases between. Amplification of TCR alpha and beta CDR3 regions from RNA used iRepertoire nested multiplex PCR. One-step reverse transcription and amplification started from roughly 100-400 ng of tissue mRNA or PBMC total RNA. TCRdb itself ran the multiplex PCR reads through MiXCR, one entry per CDR3 protein. Here the sample spans around 150,000 distinct CDR3 sequences, about two fifths being singletons. This sample was included in a study of glioma-infiltrating T cells. Study-level points and caveats: Gliomas, especially low-grade, showed above-expected tissue-blood divergence; non-neoplastic patients showed below.

The chain couples TRBV28 to TRBJ2-5; D uncertain. This receptor was obtained from a human donor with low-grade glioma or glioblastoma, undergoing nonglioma brain surgery, or in good health (not recorded which). Sequencing used glioma tissue, nonneoplastic brain tissue, or PBMCs (not recorded which). The CDR3 DNA follows: TGTGCCAGCAGTTTGATCGAGAGAACTGAAGAGACCCAGTACTTC. It translates to CASSLIERTEETQYF.